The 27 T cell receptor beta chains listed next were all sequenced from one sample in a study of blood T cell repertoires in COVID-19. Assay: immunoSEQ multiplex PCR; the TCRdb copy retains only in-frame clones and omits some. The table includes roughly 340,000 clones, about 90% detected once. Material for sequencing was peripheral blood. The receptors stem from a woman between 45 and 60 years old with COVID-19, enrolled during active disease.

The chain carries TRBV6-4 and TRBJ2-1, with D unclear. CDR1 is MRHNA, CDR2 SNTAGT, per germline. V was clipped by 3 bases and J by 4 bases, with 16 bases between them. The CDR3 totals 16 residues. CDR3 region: CASSELSAAPYNEQFF. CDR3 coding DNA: TGTGCCAGCAGTGAACTGTCCGCCGCCCCTTACAATGAGCAGTTCTTC.

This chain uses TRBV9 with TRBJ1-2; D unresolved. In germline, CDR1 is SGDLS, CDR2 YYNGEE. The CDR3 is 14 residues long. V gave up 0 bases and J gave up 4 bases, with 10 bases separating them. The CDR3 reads CASSVVTVLYGYTF. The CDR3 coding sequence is TGTGCCAGCAGCGTAGTTACAGTTCTCTATGGCTACACCTTC.

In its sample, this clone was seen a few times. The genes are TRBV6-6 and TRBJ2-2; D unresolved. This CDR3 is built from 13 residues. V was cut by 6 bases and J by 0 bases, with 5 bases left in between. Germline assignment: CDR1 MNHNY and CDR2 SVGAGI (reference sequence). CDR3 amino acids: CASRSTNTGELFF. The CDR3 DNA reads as TGTGCCAGCAGGAGTACGAACACCGGGGAGCTGTTTTTT.

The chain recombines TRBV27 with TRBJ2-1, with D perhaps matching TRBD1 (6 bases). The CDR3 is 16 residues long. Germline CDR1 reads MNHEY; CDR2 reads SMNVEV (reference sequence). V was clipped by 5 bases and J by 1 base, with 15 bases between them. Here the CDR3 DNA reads TGTGCCAGCAGTACCAGGGGAAGAGGGTCCTACAATGAGCAGTTCTTC. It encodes CASSTRGRGSYNEQFF.

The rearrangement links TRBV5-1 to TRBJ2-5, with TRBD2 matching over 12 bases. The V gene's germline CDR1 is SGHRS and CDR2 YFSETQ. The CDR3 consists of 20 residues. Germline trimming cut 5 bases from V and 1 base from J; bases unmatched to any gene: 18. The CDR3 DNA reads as TGCGCCAGCAGGCGCGCCGTGACTAGCGGGAGTCCCCCTACCCAAGAGACCCAGTACTTC. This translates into CASRRAVTSGSPPTQETQYF.

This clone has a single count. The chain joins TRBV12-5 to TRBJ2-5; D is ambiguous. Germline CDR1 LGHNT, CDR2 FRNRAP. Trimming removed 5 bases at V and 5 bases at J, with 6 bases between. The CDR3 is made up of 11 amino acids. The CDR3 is CASGQEETQYF. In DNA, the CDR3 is TGTGCTAGTGGTCAAGAGGAGACCCAGTACTTC.

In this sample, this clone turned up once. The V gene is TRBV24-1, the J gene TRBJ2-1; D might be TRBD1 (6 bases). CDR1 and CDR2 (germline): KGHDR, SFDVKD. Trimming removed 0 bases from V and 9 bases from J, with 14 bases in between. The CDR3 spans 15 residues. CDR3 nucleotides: TGTGCCACCAGTGATTTGGTAGGGGGACGGAGTGAGCAGTTCTTC. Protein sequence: CATSDLVGGRSEQFF.

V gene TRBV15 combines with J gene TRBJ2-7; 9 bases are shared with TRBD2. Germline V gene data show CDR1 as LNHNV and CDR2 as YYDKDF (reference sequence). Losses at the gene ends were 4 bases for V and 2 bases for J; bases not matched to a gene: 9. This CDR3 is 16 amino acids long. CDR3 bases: TGTGCCACCAGCAAGATAGCGGGAGATAATGCCTACGAGCAGTACTTC. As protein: CATSKIAGDNAYEQYF.

CDR3 protein: CASRIDSINTEAFF. The CDR3 bases are TGTGCCAGCAGGATCGACAGTATAAACACTGAAGCTTTCTTT. The chain employs TRBV7-2 and TRBJ1-1; the D gene is possibly TRBD1 (5 bases). V lost 6 bases and J lost 2, with 13 bases in between. Germline V gene data show CDR1 as SGHTA and CDR2 as FQGNSA. The CDR3 runs 14 residues.

The CDR3 coding sequence is TGTGCCAGCAGCTTATGGGGGGGAGGGAGAGACGAGCAGTACTTC. It codes for CASSLWGGGRDEQYF. The V call is TRBV7-2, the J call TRBJ2-7; the match to TRBD2 covers 7 bases. After removal of 2 bases from V and 5 bases from J, the junction contained 9 bases not matched to a gene. This CDR3 is 15 amino acids long. The germline V gene has CDR1 SGHTA and CDR2 FQGNSA.

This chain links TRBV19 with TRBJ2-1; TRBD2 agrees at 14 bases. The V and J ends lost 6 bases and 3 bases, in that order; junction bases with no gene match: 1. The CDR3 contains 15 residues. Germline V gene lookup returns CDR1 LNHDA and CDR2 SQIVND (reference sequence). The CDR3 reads CASRGLAGVYNEQFF. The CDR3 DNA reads TGTGCCAGTAGGGGACTAGCGGGAGTCTACAATGAGCAGTTCTTC.

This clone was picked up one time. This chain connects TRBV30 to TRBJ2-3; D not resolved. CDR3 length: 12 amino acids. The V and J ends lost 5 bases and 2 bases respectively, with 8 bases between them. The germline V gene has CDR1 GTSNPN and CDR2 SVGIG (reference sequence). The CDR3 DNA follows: TGTGCCTGGGATAGTTCCACAGATACGCAGTATTTT. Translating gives CAWDSSTDTQYF.

Written as DNA, the CDR3 is TGTGCCAGCAGCTTCGCAGGGGTAGGCACTGAAGCTTTCTTT. This gives the protein CASSFAGVGTEAFF. The chain combines TRBV11-2 with TRBJ1-1; D possibly corresponds to TRBD1 (6 bases). Germline-derived CDR1 and CDR2 are SGHAT and FQNNGV. The CDR3 runs to 14 residues. The V and J ends lost 3 bases and 4 bases respectively, with 12 bases between them.

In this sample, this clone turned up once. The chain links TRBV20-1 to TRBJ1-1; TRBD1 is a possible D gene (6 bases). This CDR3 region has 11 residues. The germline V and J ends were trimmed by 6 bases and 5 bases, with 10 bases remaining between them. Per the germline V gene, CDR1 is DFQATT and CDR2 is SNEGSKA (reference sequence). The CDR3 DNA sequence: TGCAGTGCCCCAGGGGTGACTGAAGCTTTCTTT. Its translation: CSAPGVTEAFF.

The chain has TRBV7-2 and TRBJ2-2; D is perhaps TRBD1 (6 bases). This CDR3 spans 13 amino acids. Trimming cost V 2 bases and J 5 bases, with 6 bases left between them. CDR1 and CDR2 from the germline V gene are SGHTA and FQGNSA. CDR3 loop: CASSLQGTGELFF. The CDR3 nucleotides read TGTGCCAGCAGCTTACAGGGGACCGGGGAGCTGTTTTTT.

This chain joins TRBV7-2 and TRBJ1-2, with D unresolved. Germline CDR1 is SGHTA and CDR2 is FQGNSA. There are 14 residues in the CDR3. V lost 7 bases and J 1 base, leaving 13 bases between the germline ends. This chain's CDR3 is CASMEAGFNYGYTF. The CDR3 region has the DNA TGTGCCAGCATGGAAGCGGGGTTTAACTATGGCTACACCTTC.

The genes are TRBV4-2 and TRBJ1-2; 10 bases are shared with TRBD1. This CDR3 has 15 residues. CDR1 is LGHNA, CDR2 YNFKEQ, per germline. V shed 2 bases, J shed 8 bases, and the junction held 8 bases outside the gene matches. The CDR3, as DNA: TGTGCCAGCAGCCAACCCCGGGACAGGGGCCGCGGCTACACCTTC. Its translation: CASSQPRDRGRGYTF.

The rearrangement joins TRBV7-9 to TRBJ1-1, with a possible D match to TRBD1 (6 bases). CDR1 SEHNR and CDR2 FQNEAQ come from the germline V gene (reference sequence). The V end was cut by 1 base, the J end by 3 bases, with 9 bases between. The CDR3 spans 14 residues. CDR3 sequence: CASSLVQGDTEAFF. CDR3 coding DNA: TGTGCCAGCAGCTTAGTACAGGGAGACACTGAAGCTTTCTTT.

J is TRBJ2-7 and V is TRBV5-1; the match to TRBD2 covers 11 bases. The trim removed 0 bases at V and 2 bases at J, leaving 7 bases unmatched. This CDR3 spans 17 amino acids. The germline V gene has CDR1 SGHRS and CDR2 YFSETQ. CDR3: CASSLDAGTSGTYEQYF. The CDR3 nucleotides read TGCGCCAGCAGCTTGGATGCAGGGACTAGCGGAACCTACGAGCAGTACTTC.

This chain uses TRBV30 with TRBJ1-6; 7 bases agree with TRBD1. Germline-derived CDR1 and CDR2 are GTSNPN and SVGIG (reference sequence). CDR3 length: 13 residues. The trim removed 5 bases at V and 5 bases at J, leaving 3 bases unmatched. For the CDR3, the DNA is TGTGCCTGGGGGACAGCGAATAATTCACCCCTCCACTTT. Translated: CAWGTANNSPLHF.

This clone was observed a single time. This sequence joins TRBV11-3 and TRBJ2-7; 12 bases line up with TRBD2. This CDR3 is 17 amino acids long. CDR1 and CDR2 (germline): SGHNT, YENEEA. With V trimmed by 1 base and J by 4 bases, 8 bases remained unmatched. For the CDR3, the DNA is TGTGCCAGCAGCTTAGGACAACGGGGGACTAGCGGGTACGAGCAGTACTTC. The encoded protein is CASSLGQRGTSGYEQYF.

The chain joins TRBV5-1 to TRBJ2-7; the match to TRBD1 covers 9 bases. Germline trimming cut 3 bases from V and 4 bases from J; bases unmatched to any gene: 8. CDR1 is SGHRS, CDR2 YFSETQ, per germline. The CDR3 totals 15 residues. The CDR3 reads CASSSPGQGLYEQYF. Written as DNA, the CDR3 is TGCGCCAGCAGCTCACCGGGACAGGGTTTATACGAGCAGTACTTC.

CDR3 nucleotides: TGTGCCAGCAGTCCCAACAGGGTCGCGCACATCCATGGCTACACCTTC. This encodes CASSPNRVAHIHGYTF. The genes are TRBV3-1 (or the pseudogene TRBV3-2) and TRBJ1-2; D perhaps matches TRBD1 (6 bases). CDR1 and CDR2 (germline): LGHDT, YNNKEL (reference sequence). CDR3 length: 16 amino acids. V shed 6 bases and J shed 6 bases, with 23 bases lying between them.

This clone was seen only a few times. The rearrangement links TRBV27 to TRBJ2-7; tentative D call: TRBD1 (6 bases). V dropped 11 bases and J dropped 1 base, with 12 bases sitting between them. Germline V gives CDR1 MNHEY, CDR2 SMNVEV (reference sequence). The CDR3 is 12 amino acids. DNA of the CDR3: TGTGCCGTGGGCGGACAGTCCTACGAGCAGTACTTC. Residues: CAVGGQSYEQYF.

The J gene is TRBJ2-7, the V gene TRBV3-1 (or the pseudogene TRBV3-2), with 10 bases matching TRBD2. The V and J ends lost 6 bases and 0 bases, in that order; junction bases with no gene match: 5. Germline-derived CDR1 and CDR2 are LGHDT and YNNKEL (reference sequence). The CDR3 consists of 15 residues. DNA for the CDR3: TGTGCCAGCAGAGCTACTAGCGGGAACTCCTACGAGCAGTACTTC. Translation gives CASRATSGNSYEQYF.

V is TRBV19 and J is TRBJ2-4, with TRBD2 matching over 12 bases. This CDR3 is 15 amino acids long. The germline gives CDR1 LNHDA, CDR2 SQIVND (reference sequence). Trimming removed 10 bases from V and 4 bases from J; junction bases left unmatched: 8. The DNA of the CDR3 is TGTGCCACCGCGACGCTAGCGGGAGGGAAAAACATTCAGTACTTC. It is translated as CATATLAGGKNIQYF. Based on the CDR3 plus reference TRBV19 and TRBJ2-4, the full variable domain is DGGITQSPKYLFRKEGQNVTLSCEQNLNHDAMYWYRQDPGQGLRLIYYSQIVNDFQKGDIAEGYSVSREKKESFPLTVTSAQKNPTAFYLCATATLAGGKNIQYFGAGTRLSVL.

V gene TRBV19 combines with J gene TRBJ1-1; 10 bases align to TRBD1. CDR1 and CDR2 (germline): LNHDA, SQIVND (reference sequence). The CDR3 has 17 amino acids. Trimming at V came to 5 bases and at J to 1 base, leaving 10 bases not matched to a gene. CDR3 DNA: TGTGCCAGTAGTGGGGTCCCGGGACAGGGGACGAACACTGAAGCTTTCTTT. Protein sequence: CASSGVPGQGTNTEAFF.